A single T cell receptor (beta chain) is shown here with its context. The data derive from a study of shared T cell receptors in the human thymus. The repertoire was sequenced with immunoSEQ multiplex PCR; TCRdb's copy has only in-frame clones and lacks some. The repertoire has hundreds of thousands of clones, around nine tenths of them found once; the top ten carry about 0.01%. In addition, the sample was reused for a study of human thymus T cells. That source notes: The study used thymus tissue resected during corrective heart surgery.

This clonotype originated in a boy in the first two years of life with a congenital heart defect. The sample taken for sequencing was thymocytes.

In DNA form, the CDR3 reads TGTGCCAGCGGCGTAAGGGGCACCGGGGAGCTGTTTTTT. Translated, it gives CASGVRGTGELFF. The J gene is TRBJ2-2, the V gene TRBV6-6, with a weak D call TRBD1 (5 bases). CDR1 and CDR2 from the germline V gene are MNHNY and SVGAGI (reference sequence). The CDR3 spans 13 residues. The V end lost 8 bases, the J end lost 4 bases, and 11 bases lay between the germline ends.